This T cell receptor (beta chain) came from a study of immune evolution from preneoplasia to lung adenocarcinoma. This clone was seen a few times. No antigen is known for it. Clones were read by immunoSEQ multiplex PCR, and TCRdb kept only the in-frame ones, dropping some. Of tens of thousands of clones in the sample, over 75% were seen once. The CDR3 has 13 residues. Findings and limits, study-wide: Later-stage lesions appeared to have more T cells, more diversity, less clonality. Normal lung had the highest top T cell clone frequencies.

Sequenced sample: FFPE invasive lung adenocarcinoma tissue. This receptor was identified in a person between 55 and 69 years old with lung adenocarcinoma. The V call is TRBV12-2, the J call TRBJ2-3. TRBV12-2 is assigned pseudogene status. The CDR3 sequence is CASRDPQPTTQYF. CDR3 in DNA: TGTGCAAGTCGGGACCCCCAACCAACCACGCAGTATTTT.